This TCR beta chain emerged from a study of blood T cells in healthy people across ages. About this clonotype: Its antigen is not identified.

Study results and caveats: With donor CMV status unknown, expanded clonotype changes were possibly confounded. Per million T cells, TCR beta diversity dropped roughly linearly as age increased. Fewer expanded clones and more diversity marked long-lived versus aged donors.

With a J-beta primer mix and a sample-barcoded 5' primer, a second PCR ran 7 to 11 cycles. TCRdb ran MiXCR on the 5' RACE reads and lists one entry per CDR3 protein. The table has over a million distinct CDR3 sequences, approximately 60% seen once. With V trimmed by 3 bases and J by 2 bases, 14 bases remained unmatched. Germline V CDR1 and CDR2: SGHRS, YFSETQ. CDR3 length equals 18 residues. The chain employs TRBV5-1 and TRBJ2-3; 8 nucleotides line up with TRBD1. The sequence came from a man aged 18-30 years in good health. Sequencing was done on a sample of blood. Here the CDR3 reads CASSSSDRGSLDTDTQYF. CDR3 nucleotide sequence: TGCGCCAGCAGCTCGAGCGACAGGGGATCGTTAGACACAGATACGCAGTATTTT.